The 17 T cell receptor beta chains reported below all come from one sample, sequenced in a study of blood T cell repertoires in COVID-19. This table comes from immunoSEQ multiplex PCR, and its TCRdb copy is limited to in-frame clones, with some not included. This sample has about 210,000 clones, with 75% to 90% found just once. Sequenced input: PBMCs or T cells enriched from blood (not recorded which). Every receptor here comes from a man in his forties who had recovered from COVID-19.

This chain connects TRBV27 to TRBJ2-1; 8 nucleotides line up with TRBD2. The CDR3 loop spans 14 amino acids. The V gene's germline CDR1 is MNHEY and CDR2 SMNVEV (reference sequence). Unmatched junction bases numbered 3, after V lost 5 bases and J lost 3 bases. The CDR3 nucleotides are TGTGCCAGCAGTGTAGCGGGGATCTACAATGAGCAGTTCTTC. Amino acids: CASSVAGIYNEQFF.

The chain joins TRBV19 to TRBJ1-2; the D is unclear. In germline, CDR1 is LNHDA, CDR2 SQIVND (reference sequence). CDR3 size: 13 residues. Trimming removed 5 bases at V and 0 bases at J, with 7 bases between. CDR3 residues: CASSPLANYGYTF. The CDR3, as DNA: TGTGCCAGTAGTCCACTAGCTAACTATGGCTACACCTTC.

For the CDR3, the DNA is TGTGCCATCATGGACAGTCCAGGCACTGAAGCTTTCTTT. This codes for CAIMDSPGTEAFF. V is TRBV10-3 and J is TRBJ1-1, with D possibly matching TRBD1 (6 bases). Between the trimmed V and J ends, which lost 7 bases and 4 bases, there was a span of 13 bases. Germline CDR1 ENHRY, CDR2 SYGVKD. This CDR3 comprises 13 residues.

The rearrangement joins TRBV7-8 to TRBJ2-1; TRBD2 matches at 8 bases. The CDR3 extends over 20 amino acids. V was clipped by 2 bases and J by 0 bases; unmatched bases: 15. Germline V gene lookup returns CDR1 SGHVS and CDR2 FQNEAQ. The CDR3 coding sequence is TGTGCCAGCAGCTTAAGGCCCAGGTCTAGCGGGCTCAGCTCCTACAATGAGCAGTTCTTC. It codes for CASSLRPRSSGLSSYNEQFF.

In this sample, this clone turned up once. V usage is TRBV5-4 and J usage is TRBJ1-3; D ambiguous. Trimming stripped 0 bases from V and 9 bases from J, with 10 bases between. CDR1 is SGHNT, CDR2 YYREEE, per germline (reference sequence). The CDR3 runs 13 residues. The CDR3 reads CASSLDVGGTIYF. The CDR3 DNA follows: TGTGCCAGCAGCTTGGATGTCGGCGGCACCATATATTTT.

The chain combines TRBV21-1 with TRBJ1-5; TRBD1 is taken as the D call from the table, unchecked against the DNA. TRBV21-1 is tagged as a pseudogene. The CDR3 extends over 16 amino acids. The CDR3 DNA reads as TGTGCCAGCAGCAAAGGCGACAGGGCTCGTAATCAGCCCCAGCATTTT. This codes for CASSKGDRARNQPQHF.

With regard to this clone: Different DNA sequences within this sample yield the same CDR3. The chain uses TRBV7-9 and TRBJ1-5, with 8 bases fitting TRBD1. This CDR3 is built from 14 residues. Germline lookup yields CDR1 SEHNR and CDR2 FQNEAQ (reference sequence). Trimming at V came to 3 bases and at J to 6 bases, leaving 4 bases not matched to a gene. The DNA of the CDR3 is TGTGCCAGCAGCTTTGGACAGGGAGGTCAGCCCCAGCATTTT. As protein: CASSFGQGGQPQHF.

This chain uses TRBV9 with TRBJ1-5; D gene uncertain. This CDR3 has 14 residues. Per the germline V gene, CDR1 is SGDLS and CDR2 is YYNGEE. Trimming took off 0 bases at V and 4 bases at J, with 8 bases between the two ends. CDR3 sequence reads: CASSVGPGNQPQHF. The CDR3 DNA sequence: TGTGCCAGCAGCGTAGGGCCCGGGAATCAGCCCCAGCATTTT.

V is TRBV2 and J is TRBJ1-5, with D perhaps matching TRBD1 (5 bases). Germline V gene lookup returns CDR1 SNHLY and CDR2 FYNNEI. The CDR3 consists of 14 residues. Trimming removed 2 bases from V and 2 bases from J, with 7 bases in between. The CDR3: CASSEQGGNQPQHF. Written as DNA, the CDR3 is TGTGCCAGCAGTGAACAGGGTGGCAATCAGCCCCAGCATTTT.

V and J are TRBV20-1 and TRBJ2-1, with 16 bases that match TRBD2. J lost 7 bases, V lost 3 bases, and 6 bases had no gene match. Looked up from germline, CDR1 is DFQATT and CDR2 is SNEGSKA (reference sequence). CDR3 length: 16 residues. This CDR3 is CSASGTSGRARNEQFF. In DNA, the CDR3 is TGCAGTGCTAGTGGGACTAGCGGGAGGGCCAGAAATGAGCAGTTCTTC.

The rearrangement links TRBV7-9 to TRBJ1-4, with D perhaps matching TRBD1 (6 bases). The V gene's germline CDR1 is SEHNR and CDR2 FQNEAQ (reference sequence). The CDR3 spans 15 residues. Trimming removed 0 bases from V and 8 bases from J, with 13 bases in between. The chain's CDR3 is CASSLALQGGEKLFF. The CDR3 bases are TGTGCCAGCAGCTTAGCACTACAGGGTGGGGAAAAACTGTTTTTT.

This chain joins TRBV28 and TRBJ1-5; D is perhaps TRBD1 (5 bases). The CDR3 has 15 residues. In germline, CDR1 is MDHEN, CDR2 SYDVKM. V lost 5 bases to trimming and J lost 2 bases, with 13 bases between them. The CDR3 DNA reads as TGTGCCAGCAGTAGTCCGGCGGGGGGCAATCAGCCCCAGCATTTT. It is translated as CASSSPAGGNQPQHF.

In the case of this clone: The sample carries other DNA sequences with the same CDR3. J is TRBJ2-6 and V is TRBV6-5; 9 bases fit TRBD1. The CDR3 covers 15 residues. Trimming removed 6 bases from V and 0 bases from J; junction bases left unmatched: 0. Germline CDR1 MNHEY, CDR2 SVGAGI. In nucleotides, the CDR3 is TGTGCCAGCAGGACAGGGGGCTCTGGGGCCAACGTCCTGACTTTC. Translating gives CASRTGGSGANVLTF.

The rearrangement joins TRBV11-2 to TRBJ1-1; D gene ambiguous. The CDR3 totals 16 residues. V dropped 2 bases and J dropped 6 bases, with 19 bases sitting between them. Germline V gene data show CDR1 as SGHAT and CDR2 as FQNNGV. DNA of the CDR3: TGTGCCAGCAGCTTATCATCGGGGTTCGGGCGGGCTGAAGCTTTCTTT. It encodes CASSLSSGFGRAEAFF.

J is TRBJ1-2 and V is TRBV3-1 (or the pseudogene TRBV3-2), with 8 positions matching TRBD1. This CDR3 region has 14 residues. Germline-derived CDR1 and CDR2 are LGHDT and YNNKEL (reference sequence). The ends lost 2 bases at V and 4 bases at J; junction bases unmatched: 3. The chain's CDR3 is CASSQNRGSYGYTF. CDR3 coding DNA: TGTGCCAGCAGCCAAAACAGGGGGTCCTATGGCTACACCTTC.

The chain couples TRBV12-3 or TRBV12-4 to TRBJ1-5; D uncertain. Trimming stripped 3 bases from V and 6 bases from J, with 3 bases between. The CDR3 is 11 amino acids. Here the CDR3 reads CASSFGQPQHF. The CDR3 nucleotides are TGTGCCAGCAGTTTCGGTCAGCCCCAGCATTTT.

The V and J genes are TRBV4-1 and TRBJ2-3; the D gene is possibly TRBD2 (6 bases). Germline CDR1 reads MGHRA; CDR2 reads YSYEKL. V was clipped by 0 bases and J by 5 bases, with 18 bases between them. The CDR3 is 17 amino acids. The CDR3 protein is CASSQDRTTGGVDTQYF. CDR3 bases: TGCGCCAGCAGCCAAGATAGGACTACCGGTGGGGTAGATACGCAGTATTTT.